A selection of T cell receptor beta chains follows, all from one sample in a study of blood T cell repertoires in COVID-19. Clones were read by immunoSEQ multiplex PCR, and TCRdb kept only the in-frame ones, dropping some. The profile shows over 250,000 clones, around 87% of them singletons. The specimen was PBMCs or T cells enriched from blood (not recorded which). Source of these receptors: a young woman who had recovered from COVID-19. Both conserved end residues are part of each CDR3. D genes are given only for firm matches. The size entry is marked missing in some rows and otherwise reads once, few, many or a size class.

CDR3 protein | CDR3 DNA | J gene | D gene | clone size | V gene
CASSQSLSGQGIHSPLHF | TGCGCCAGCAGTCAATCCCTTTCCGGACAGGGGATTCATTCACCCCTCCACTTT | TRBJ1-6 | TRBD1 | - | TRBV23-1
CASFGGPSGGYEQYF | TGTGCCAGCTTTGGGGGTCCCAGCGGGGGATACGAGCAGTACTTC | TRBJ2-7 | TRBD2 | - | TRBV5-4
CASSLGSEETQYF | TGCGCCAGCAGCTTGGGGAGCGAAGAGACCCAGTACTTC | TRBJ2-5 | - | - | TRBV5-1
CASSFQPGQETQYF | TGTGCCAGCAGTTTTCAACCGGGCCAAGAGACCCAGTACTTC | TRBJ2-5 | - | - | TRBV28
CASKDSLERGYTF | TGTGCCAGCAAAGACAGCCTCGAAAGGGGCTACACCTTC | TRBJ1-2 | - | - | TRBV27
CSVDRGGGYTF | TGCAGCGTTGACCGGGGAGGTGGCTACACCTTC | TRBJ1-2 | - | - | TRBV29-1
CASSYPQGPTNEKLFF | TGTGCCAGCAGTTATCCCCAGGGCCCAACTAATGAAAAACTGTTTTTT | TRBJ1-4 | - | once | TRBV7-9
CASSSGQVGSYEQYF | TGTGCCAGCAGCTCCGGACAGGTTGGCTCCTACGAGCAGTACTTC | TRBJ2-7 | TRBD1 | - | TRBV27
CASSPWQGAGSNQPQHF | TGTGCCAGCAGCCCGTGGCAGGGGGCTGGGAGCAATCAGCCCCAGCATTTT | TRBJ1-5 | TRBD1 | - | TRBV27
CASSRRQVQNTGELFF | TGTGCCAGCAGCCGCCGACAGGTCCAGAACACCGGGGAGCTGTTTTTT | TRBJ2-2 | - | - | TRBV7-3
CSVEILAGQETQYF | TGCAGCGTTGAAATCCTAGCGGGGCAAGAGACCCAGTACTTC | TRBJ2-5 | TRBD2 | - | TRBV29-1
CASSYSTATSPYEQYF | TGTGCCAGCAGTTACTCGACAGCGACGTCCCCCTACGAGCAGTACTTC | TRBJ2-7 | - | - | TRBV6-5
CATSDWGVAGNQETQYF | TGTGCCACCAGTGATTGGGGCGTCGCAGGCAACCAAGAGACCCAGTACTTC | TRBJ2-5 | - | - | TRBV24-1
CASSVAGGGFNEQYF | TGTGCCAGCAGCGTAGCGGGCGGGGGCTTCAACGAGCAGTACTTC | TRBJ2-7 | - | - | TRBV9
CASSSGGQGVYEQYF | TGTGCCAGCTCCTCCGGGGGACAGGGGGTCTACGAGCAGTACTTC | TRBJ2-7 | TRBD1 | - | TRBV18
CANSIVQGAAGELFF | TGTGCCAATAGTATAGTCCAGGGGGCGGCCGGGGAGCTGTTTTTT | TRBJ2-2 | TRBD1 | - | TRBV19
CASRLQGAEGYTF | TGTGCCAGCAGACTACAGGGGGCGGAGGGCTACACCTTC | TRBJ1-2 | TRBD1 | - | TRBV6-5
CASSPRGGTEAFF | TGTGCCAGCAGCCCCAGGGGTGGCACTGAAGCTTTCTTT | TRBJ1-1 | - | - | TRBV3-1/TRBV3-2
CASSIIANYGYTF | TGTGCCAGTAGTATTATAGCTAACTATGGCTACACCTTC | TRBJ1-2 | - | - | TRBV19
CASSVQGKETQYF | TGCGCCAGCAGCGTACAGGGGAAGGAGACCCAGTACTTC | TRBJ2-5 | TRBD1 | once | TRBV5-1
CASSQDRGGGSYEQYF | TGTGCCAGCAGCCAAGATCGGGGCGGGGGGTCCTACGAGCAGTACTTC | TRBJ2-7 | TRBD2 | - | TRBV4-2
CASSPTGTNEKLFF | TGCGCCAGCAGCCCGACAGGAACTAATGAAAAACTGTTTTTT | TRBJ1-4 | - | - | TRBV5-1
CASSQEPGFSYEQYF | TGTGCCAGCAGCCAAGAGCCAGGCTTCTCCTACGAGCAGTACTTC | TRBJ2-7 | - | - | TRBV14
CASSLAGGVDNEQFF | TGTGCCAGCAGCCTAGCGGGGGGGGTCGACAATGAGCAGTTCTTC | TRBJ2-1 | TRBD2 | - | TRBV4-2
CASRRAGGQASYEQYF | TGTGCCAGCAGGAGAGCGGGGGGCCAAGCCTCCTACGAGCAGTACTTC | TRBJ2-7 | TRBD2 | - | TRBV27
CATSRPPWGQGTTEQFF | TGTGCCACCAGCAGACCGCCCTGGGGACAGGGGACAACCGAGCAGTTCTTC | TRBJ2-1 | TRBD1 | - | TRBV15
CAISPDLFQAYGYTF | TGTGCCATCAGCCCCGACCTTTTTCAGGCCTATGGCTACACCTTC | TRBJ1-2 | - | - | TRBV10-3
CASSEGGYNEQFF | TGTGCCAGCAGTGAGGGGGGCTACAATGAGCAGTTCTTC | TRBJ2-1 | - | few | TRBV2
CTSSHRILYNEQFF | TGCACCAGCAGCCACAGGATCTTATACAATGAGCAGTTCTTC | TRBJ2-1 | - | - | TRBV1
CASSRAGQGAQNTEAFF | TGTGCCAGCAGCCGGGCCGGACAGGGGGCGCAGAACACTGAAGCTTTCTTT | TRBJ1-1 | TRBD1 | - | TRBV4-2
CASRTRRSAQHF | TGTGCCAGCAGGACACGGCGATCAGCCCAGCATTTT | TRBJ1-5 | - | - | TRBV12-3/TRBV12-4
CSVRTENTGELFF | TGCAGCGTTCGGACAGAGAACACCGGGGAGCTGTTTTTT | TRBJ2-2 | - | - | TRBV29-1
CASSMGQGINYGYTF | TGTGCCAGTAGTATGGGGCAGGGAATTAACTATGGCTACACCTTC | TRBJ1-2 | - | - | TRBV19
CASRTPIQGSTEAFF | TGTGCCAGCAGGACACCCATACAGGGTTCCACTGAAGCTTTCTTT | TRBJ1-1 | - | - | TRBV28
CASSFSSGYEQYF | TGTGCCAGCAGTTTTTCGTCCGGGTACGAGCAGTACTTC | TRBJ2-7 | - | once | TRBV12-3/TRBV12-4
CSASGRTGESSTDTQYF | TGCAGTGCTAGTGGGAGGACGGGGGAATCCAGCACAGATACGCAGTATTTT | TRBJ2-3 | - | once | TRBV20-1